This T cell receptor beta chain derives from a study of CD8 T cells in Susac syndrome. An input of roughly 0.5 to 1 ug of RNA was subjected to reverse transcription using random hexamers. Via MiXCR, TCRdb re-called the immunoSEQ multiplex PCR reads, giving one row per CDR3 protein. The repertoire holds 150,000 to 200,000 distinct CDR3 sequences, 93% seen once, with approximately 0.1% in the top ten. The CDR3 length is 15 residues. Germline loops: CDR1 MNHNS, CDR2 SASEGT. Unmatched junction bases numbered 10, after V lost 7 bases and J lost 6 bases. The sample was CD4+ T cells from PBMCs. The TCR comes from a human donor in good health. The chain joins TRBV6-1 to TRBJ1-5; 9 positions match TRBD1. CDR3 sequence reads: CASKLQGAFVQPQHF. The CDR3 bases are TGTGCCAGCAAGCTACAGGGGGCTTTTGTTCAGCCCCAGCATTTT.